The rows below give T cell receptor beta chains drawn from one sample of a study of blood T cell repertoires in COVID-19. Sequenced by immunoSEQ multiplex PCR; TCRdb stores in-frame clones only, minus some. The sample includes fewer than 300,000 clones, around 80% seen only once; the top ten take 5% to 6%. Source material: peripheral blood. Source of these receptors: a man older than 75 with acute or convalescent COVID-19. Both conserved end residues are part of each CDR3. A D gene is named only where the DNA matches it firmly. Not all rows give a size; the values are once, few, many and, for expanded clones, a class.

v_call	j_call	clone_size	d_call	cdr3_aa	cdr3_nt
TRBV5-1	TRBJ2-7	NA	NA	CASSVAGQTYEQYF	TGCGCCAGCAGCGTCGCGGGACAGACCTACGAGCAGTACTTC
TRBV3-1/TRBV3-2	TRBJ2-4	NA	NA	CASSQGLGDIQYF	TGTGCCAGCAGCCAAGGACTAGGGGACATTCAGTACTTC
TRBV19	TRBJ1-4	NA	TRBD1	CASSGTGVFRKLFF	TGTGCCAGTAGTGGGACAGGGGTATTTCGAAAACTGTTTTTT
TRBV7-9	TRBJ2-7	NA	NA	CASSPGPPYEQYF	TGTGCCAGCAGCCCAGGGCCGCCCTACGAGCAGTACTTC
TRBV2	TRBJ1-1	NA	NA	CASWIDIPNTEAFF	TGTGCCAGCTGGATCGACATCCCGAACACTGAAGCTTTCTTT
TRBV19	TRBJ2-1	NA	TRBD2	CASSISSGRASSYNEQFF	TGTGCCAGTAGTATATCTAGCGGGAGGGCTAGCTCCTACAATGAGCAGTTCTTC
TRBV5-1	TRBJ2-1	NA	NA	CASGGTSNYNEQFF	TGCGCCAGCGGCGGAACTAGTAACTACAATGAGCAGTTCTTC
TRBV7-2	TRBJ2-1	few	TRBD2	CASSLVAGADNEQFF	TGTGCCAGCAGCTTAGTTGCGGGAGCCGACAATGAGCAGTTCTTC
TRBV5-1	TRBJ1-1	NA	NA	CASSFVTVSNTEAFF	TGCGCCAGCAGCTTCGTGACAGTGAGTAACACTGAAGCTTTCTTT
TRBV5-1	TRBJ2-5	NA	TRBD1	CASSILRGPSGETQYF	TGCGCCAGCAGCATACTCAGGGGGCCTTCCGGGGAGACCCAGTACTTC
TRBV5-1	TRBJ2-7	few	TRBD1	CASSLDGDRANEQYF	TGCGCCAGCAGCTTGGATGGGGACAGGGCCAACGAGCAGTACTTC
TRBV19	TRBJ2-7	NA	NA	CASSIAPGRYEQYF	TGTGCCAGTAGTATTGCGCCAGGGAGGTACGAGCAGTACTTC
TRBV6-6	TRBJ1-1	NA	TRBD1	CASSGQGMNTEAFF	TGTGCCAGCAGTGGACAGGGGATGAACACTGAAGCTTTCTTT
TRBV6-2/TRBV6-3	TRBJ2-5	NA	NA	CASSVGFAGTQYF	TGTGCCAGCAGTGTCGGGTTCGCTGGGACCCAGTACTTC
TRBV10-1	TRBJ2-3	NA	TRBD2	CASSLRRGLAGARGSTDTQYF	TGCGCCAGCAGTCTTCGACGAGGACTAGCGGGGGCCCGGGGTAGCACAGATACGCAGTATTTT
TRBV18	TRBJ1-4	NA	NA	CASSLNSQGSNEKLFF	TGTGCCAGCTCACTGAACTCACAGGGAAGTAATGAAAAACTGTTTTTT
TRBV6-6	TRBJ1-2	NA	TRBD1	CASSYVRDRDTYGYTF	TGTGCCAGCAGTTACGTCCGGGACAGGGATACATATGGCTACACCTTC
TRBV5-6	TRBJ1-2	NA	NA	CASSSYNLQVIVHGYTF	TGTGCCAGCAGCTCCTACAACCTACAGGTTATTGTCCATGGCTACACCTTC
TRBV5-1	TRBJ2-5	NA	TRBD2	CASSPGLAGGQETQYF	TGCGCCAGCAGCCCCGGACTAGCGGGGGGACAAGAGACCCAGTACTTC
TRBV3-1/TRBV3-2	TRBJ1-3	NA	NA	CASTDRLSGNTIYF	TGTGCCAGTACAGACAGACTCTCTGGAAACACCATATATTTT
TRBV27	TRBJ2-2	few	NA	CASSRRGTNTGELFF	TGTGCCAGCAGCCGACGGGGGACCAACACCGGGGAGCTGTTTTTT
TRBV7-2	TRBJ2-7	NA	TRBD2	CASSLMGGRYYEQYF	TGTGCCAGCAGCTTAATGGGCGGGAGATACTACGAGCAGTACTTC
TRBV5-1	TRBJ1-1	NA	TRBD1	CASSLGQGYTEAFF	TGCGCCAGCAGCTTAGGACAGGGGTACACTGAAGCTTTCTTT
TRBV4-1	TRBJ1-1	NA	TRBD1	CASRGQGVEAFF	TGCGCCAGCAGGGGACAGGGAGTTGAAGCTTTCTTT
TRBV5-4	TRBJ2-7	once	TRBD2	CASSLGSAGGGGEQYF	TGTGCCAGCAGCTTGGGATCAGCGGGAGGGGGGGGCGAGCAGTACTTC
TRBV10-3	TRBJ2-3	once	TRBD2	CACASGVVTDTQYF	TGTGCCTGCGCTAGCGGGGTAGTGACAGATACGCAGTATTTT
TRBV11-2	TRBJ2-7	NA	TRBD1	CASSSRQGTYEQYF	TGTGCCAGCAGCTCCCGACAGGGAACCTACGAGCAGTACTTC
TRBV5-1	TRBJ2-7	NA	TRBD1	CASSSGTGNYEQYF	TGCGCCAGCAGCTCGGGGACAGGCAACTACGAGCAGTACTTC
TRBV25-1	TRBJ2-7	NA	TRBD2	CASSLAGTREQYF	TGTGCCAGCAGTTTGGCAGGGACTAGGGAGCAGTACTTC